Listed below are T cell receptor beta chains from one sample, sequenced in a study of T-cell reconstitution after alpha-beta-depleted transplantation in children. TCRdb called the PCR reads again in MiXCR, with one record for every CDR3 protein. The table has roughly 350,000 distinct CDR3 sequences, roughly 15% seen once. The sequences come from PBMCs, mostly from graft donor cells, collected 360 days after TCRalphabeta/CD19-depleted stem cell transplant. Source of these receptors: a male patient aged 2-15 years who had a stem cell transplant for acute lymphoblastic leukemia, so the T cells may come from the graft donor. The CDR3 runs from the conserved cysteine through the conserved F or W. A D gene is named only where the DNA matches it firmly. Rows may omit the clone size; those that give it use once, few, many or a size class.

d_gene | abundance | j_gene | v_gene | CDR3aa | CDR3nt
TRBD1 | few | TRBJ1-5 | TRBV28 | CASRDTGAISQHF | TGTGCCAGCAGGGATACAGGGGCAATCTCCCAGCATTTT
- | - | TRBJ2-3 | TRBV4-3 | CASSQERMGWSADTQYF | TGCGCCAGCAGCCAAGAGAGGATGGGTTGGAGTGCAGATACGCAGTATTTT
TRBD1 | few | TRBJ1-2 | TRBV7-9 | CASSLGDSNYGYTF | TGTGCCAGCAGCTTAGGGGACAGCAACTATGGCTACACCTTC
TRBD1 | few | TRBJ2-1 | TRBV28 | CASSPPPGQPGAGEQFF | TGTGCCAGCAGTCCCCCCCCGGGACAGCCCGGCGCAGGTGAGCAGTTCTTC
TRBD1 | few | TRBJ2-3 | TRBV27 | CASKTGKLTDTQYF | TGTGCCAGCAAGACAGGGAAGCTCACAGATACGCAGTATTTT
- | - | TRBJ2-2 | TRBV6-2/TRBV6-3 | CASSYVWAGELFF | TGTGCCAGCAGTTATGTTTGGGCCGGGGAGCTGTTTTTT
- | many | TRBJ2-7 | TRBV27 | CASSLHSLEVYEQYF | TGTGCCAGCAGTTTACATTCGCTAGAAGTCTACGAGCAGTACTTC
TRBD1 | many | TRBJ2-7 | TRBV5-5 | CASSWDSPYEQYF | TGTGCCAGCAGCTGGGACAGTCCCTACGAGCAGTACTTC
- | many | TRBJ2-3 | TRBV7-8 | CASSSPGFRATDTQYF | TGTGCCAGCAGCTCGCCCGGGTTTCGGGCAACAGATACGCAGTATTTT
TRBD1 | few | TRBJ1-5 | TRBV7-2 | CASSPGQGDLYPSYSNQPQHF | TGTGCCAGCAGCCCGGGACAGGGGGATCTCTACCCCTCATATAGCAATCAGCCCCAGCATTTT
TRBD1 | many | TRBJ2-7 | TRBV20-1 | CSARDPLTGDF | TGCAGTGCTAGAGATCCCCTCACAGGGGACTTC
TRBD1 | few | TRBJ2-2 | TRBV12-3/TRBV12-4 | CASSPSRRHNRGLGAGELFF | TGTGCCAGCAGCCCCTCCCGGAGGCACAACAGGGGGCTGGGGGCCGGGGAGCTGTTTTTT
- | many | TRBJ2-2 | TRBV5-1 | CASENWGTATGELFF | TGCGCCAGCGAGAACTGGGGTACCGCCACCGGGGAGCTGTTTTTT
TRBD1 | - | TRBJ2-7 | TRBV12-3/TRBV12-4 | CASSLLRTGGYYEQYF | TGTGCCAGCAGTTTATTGAGGACAGGGGGCTACTACGAGCAGTACTTC
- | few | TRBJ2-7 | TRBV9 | CASSVTGFEQYF | TGTGCCAGCAGCGTAACAGGGTTCGAGCAGTACTTC
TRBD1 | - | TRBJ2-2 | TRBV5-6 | CASSWSSGQGWAGELFF | TGTGCCAGCAGCTGGAGCTCGGGACAGGGCTGGGCCGGGGAGCTGTTTTTT
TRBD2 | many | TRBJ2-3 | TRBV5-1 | CASSRIGREGDTQYF | TGCGCCAGCAGCCGTATAGGGCGGGAGGGAGATACGCAGTATTTT
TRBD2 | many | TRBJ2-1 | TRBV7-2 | CASSLVGGTSGSSEQFF | TGTGCCAGCAGCTTAGTCGGTGGGACTAGCGGGAGCAGCGAGCAGTTCTTC
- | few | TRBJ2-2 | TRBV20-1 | CSASRAVGELFF | TGCAGTGCTAGCCGGGCCGTCGGGGAGCTGTTTTTT
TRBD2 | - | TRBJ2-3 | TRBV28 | CSTTSGTDTQYF | TGCTCCACGACTAGCGGCACAGATACGCAGTATTTT
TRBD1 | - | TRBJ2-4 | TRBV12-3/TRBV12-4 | CASSLRGTGPSRAKNIQYF | TGTGCCAGCAGTCTCCGGGGGACAGGGCCCTCCCGGGCCAAAAACATTCAGTACTTC
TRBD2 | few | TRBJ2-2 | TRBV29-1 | CSVGRARNTGELFF | TGCAGCGTCGGGAGGGCCCGGAACACCGGGGAGCTGTTTTTT
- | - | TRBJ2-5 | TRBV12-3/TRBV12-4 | CASSLEQGGKRETQYF | TGTGCCAGCAGTCTCGAACAGGGAGGAAAGAGGGAGACCCAGTACTTC
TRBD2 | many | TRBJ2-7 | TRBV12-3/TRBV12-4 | CASSLGVGGLAERSSYEQYF | TGTGCCAGCAGTTTAGGTGTGGGGGGACTAGCGGAGAGGAGCTCCTACGAGCAGTACTTC
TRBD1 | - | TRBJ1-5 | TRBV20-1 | CSANRGRGQPQHF | TGCAGTGCTAACAGGGGGCGAGGTCAGCCCCAGCATTTT
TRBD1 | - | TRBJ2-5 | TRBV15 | CATSRELDRWETQYF | TGTGCCACCAGCAGAGAGTTGGACAGGTGGGAGACCCAGTACTTC
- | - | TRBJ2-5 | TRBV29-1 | CSAPADRGGQETQYF | TGCAGCGCCCCCGCAGATAGGGGCGGCCAAGAGACCCAGTACTTC
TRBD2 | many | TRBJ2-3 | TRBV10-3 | CAISDGGTSGLTDTQYF | TGTGCCATCAGTGACGGCGGGACTAGCGGACTGACAGATACGCAGTATTTT
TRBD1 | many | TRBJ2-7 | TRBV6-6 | CASNWDSYEQYF | TGTGCCAGCAACTGGGACAGCTACGAGCAGTACTTC
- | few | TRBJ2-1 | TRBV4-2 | CASSLSQGRPQFF | TGTGCCAGCAGTCTCAGTCAAGGGCGGCCGCAGTTCTTC
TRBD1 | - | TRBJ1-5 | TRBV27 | CASSETGQGTQPQHF | TGTGCCAGCAGCGAGACGGGACAGGGGACTCAGCCCCAGCATTTT
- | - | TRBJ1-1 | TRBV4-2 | CASSQEETVGGAGAFF | TGTGCCAGCAGCCAAGAGGAAACAGTTGGAGGCGCGGGAGCTTTCTTT
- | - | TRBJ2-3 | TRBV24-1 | CATSDLVQEHTDTQYF | TGTGCCACCAGTGATTTAGTCCAGGAACACACAGATACGCAGTATTTT
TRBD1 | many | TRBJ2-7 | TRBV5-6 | CASSFRPQDRGEQYF | TGTGCCAGCAGCTTTCGACCCCAGGACAGGGGCGAGCAGTACTTC
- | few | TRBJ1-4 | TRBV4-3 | CASSQDPDSGALEKLFF | TGCGCCAGCAGCCAAGATCCCGACTCAGGGGCTTTGGAAAAACTGTTTTTT
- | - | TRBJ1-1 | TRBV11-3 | CASSLDGRGGNTEAFF | TGTGCCAGCAGCTTAGACGGGCGGGGCGGGAACACTGAAGCTTTCTTT
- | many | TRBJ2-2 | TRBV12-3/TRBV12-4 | CASSPGGQTGELFF | TGTGCCAGCAGTCCGGGAGGACAGACCGGGGAGCTGTTTTTT
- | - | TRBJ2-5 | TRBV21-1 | CASSKSSGTSREETQYF | TGTGCCAGCAGCAAAAGCTCCGGGACTAGCAGAGAAGAGACCCAGTACTTC
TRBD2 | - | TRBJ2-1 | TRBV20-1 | CSVITSGRPMDYNEQFF | TGCAGTGTCATAACTAGCGGGAGACCGATGGACTACAATGAGCAGTTCTTC
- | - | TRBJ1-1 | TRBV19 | CASSRIGAGTEAFF | TGTGCCAGTAGTAGGATTGGGGCGGGGACTGAAGCTTTCTTT
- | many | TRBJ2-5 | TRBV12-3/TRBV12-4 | CASSPGGEETQYF | TGTGCCAGCAGTCCAGGGGGGGAAGAGACCCAGTACTTC
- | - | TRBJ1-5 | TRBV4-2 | CASSPGEGREPQHF | TGTGCCAGCAGCCCGGGGGAGGGGAGGGAGCCCCAGCATTTT
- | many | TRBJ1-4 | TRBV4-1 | CASSQVPPGSNEKLFF | TGCGCCAGCAGCCAAGTCCCACCTGGGTCTAATGAAAAACTGTTTTTT
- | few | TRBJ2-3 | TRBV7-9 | CASSFRGQSTDTQYF | TGTGCCAGCAGCTTCCGAGGACAGAGCACAGATACGCAGTATTTT
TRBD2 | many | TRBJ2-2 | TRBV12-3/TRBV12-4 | CASSPSGGRELFF | TGTGCCAGCAGTCCTAGCGGAGGCAGGGAGCTGTTTTTT
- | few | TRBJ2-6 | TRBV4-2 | CASSQDPAAGVGSGANVLTF | TGTGCCAGCAGCCAAGATCCGGCGGCAGGGGTAGGCTCTGGGGCCAACGTCCTGACTTTC
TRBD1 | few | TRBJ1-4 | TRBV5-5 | CASSFTTGRNEKLFF | TGTGCCAGCAGCTTCACGACAGGGCGTAATGAAAAACTGTTTTTT
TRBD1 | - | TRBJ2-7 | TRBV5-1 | CASSVEPGQGNYEQYF | TGCGCCAGCAGCGTAGAGCCGGGACAGGGGAACTACGAGCAGTACTTC
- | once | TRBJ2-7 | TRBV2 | CASSLEQGTWYEQYF | TGTGCCAGCAGTCTAGAACAGGGAACCTGGTACGAGCAGTACTTC
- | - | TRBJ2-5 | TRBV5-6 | CASSLGKFLQKETQYF | TGTGCCAGCAGCTTGGGAAAATTTCTCCAAAAAGAGACCCAGTACTTC
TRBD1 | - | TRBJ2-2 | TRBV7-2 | CASSYGTVYTGELFF | TGTGCCAGCAGCTATGGGACAGTCTACACCGGGGAGCTGTTTTTT
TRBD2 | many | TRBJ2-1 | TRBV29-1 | CSVDRGRLRSNEQFF | TGCAGCGTTGACCGCGGGAGACTCCGCTCGAATGAGCAGTTCTTC
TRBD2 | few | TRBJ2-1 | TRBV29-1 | CSVVLARNNEQFF | TGCAGCGTTGTACTAGCGAGAAACAATGAGCAGTTCTTC
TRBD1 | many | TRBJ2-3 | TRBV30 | CAGGQTNTDTQYF | TGTGCCGGGGGACAGACAAACACAGATACGCAGTATTTT
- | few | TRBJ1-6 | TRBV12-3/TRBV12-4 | CACGARMSNSPLHF | TGTGCATGCGGCGCTAGGATGTCAAATTCACCCCTCCACTTT
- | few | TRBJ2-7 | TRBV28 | CASSWVNYEQYF | TGTGCCAGCAGTTGGGTAAACTACGAGCAGTACTTC